One sample yielded the 23 T cell receptor beta chains listed below, sequenced in a study of T cells in Graves' hyperthyroidism and ophthalmopathy. RNA transcripts yielded amplified TCR beta CDR3 regions. During a first-round RT-PCR of the TCR CDR3, the HTBI primer set was used. TCRdb re-called the multiplex PCR reads with MiXCR, one entry per CDR3 protein. The sample contains approximately 640,000 distinct CDR3 sequences, roughly 15% of which appear only once. Input material: blood. These receptors all come from a young woman with Graves' hyperthyroidism.

The chain joins TRBV18 to TRBJ2-5, with D uncertain. This CDR3 has 16 amino acids. V dropped 0 bases and J dropped 1 base, with 12 bases sitting between them. Germline lookup yields CDR1 KGHSH and CDR2 LQKENI. The CDR3 nucleotides read TGTGCCAGCTCACCACCGGTTGTAGGGCTCCAAGAGACCCAGTACTTC. This sequence encodes CASSPPVVGLQETQYF.

The table lists this clonotype with many counts. V usage is TRBV20-1 and J usage is TRBJ2-7; a possible D gene is TRBD2 (5 bases). Germline CDR1 and CDR2: DFQATT and SNEGSKA (reference sequence). Trimming cost V 4 bases and J 3 bases, with 10 bases left between them. The CDR3 has 12 residues. The CDR3 nucleotides are TGCAGTGCTAATAACGAGGGCTACGAGCAGTACTTC. Protein: CSANNEGYEQYF.

This clonotype appeared many times. The V and J genes are TRBV29-1 and TRBJ1-2, with TRBD1 matching 7 bases. Germline lookup yields CDR1 SQVTM and CDR2 ANQGSEA. The CDR3 length is 13 residues. With V trimmed by 6 bases and J by 5 bases, 9 bases remained unmatched. DNA for the CDR3: TGCAGCGTGTGGGACAGAAGCACTTATGGCTACACCTTC. It translates to CSVWDRSTYGYTF.

This clonotype has ten or more counts. The chain couples TRBV20-1 to TRBJ2-5, with D tentatively TRBD2 (6 bases). This CDR3 has 14 amino acids. Germline CDR1 DFQATT, CDR2 SNEGSKA (reference sequence). The V end was cut by 1 base, the J end by 4 bases, with 13 bases between. In nucleotides, the CDR3 is TGCAGTGCTAGAGTCGGGAGCGGTATAGAGACCCAGTACTTC. Translation: CSARVGSGIETQYF.

This clonotype occurred many times. The chain carries TRBV3-1 and TRBJ1-1, with D possibly TRBD1 on 6 matching bases. Trimming left V 6 bases short and J 2 bases short, with 10 bases between. Germline assignment: CDR1 LGHDT and CDR2 YNNKEL (reference sequence). The CDR3 sequence is 13 residues long. This CDR3 is CASRGTPNTEAFF. For the CDR3, the DNA is TGTGCCAGCAGAGGGACACCTAACACTGAAGCTTTCTTT.

This clonotype was observed many times. A much larger clone is a single base away; this may be a read error. J is TRBJ2-1 and V is TRBV20-1; no clear D gene. V dropped 0 bases and J dropped 6 bases, with 3 bases sitting between them. The CDR3 sequence is 11 residues long. The germline V gene encodes CDR1 DFQATT and CDR2 SNEGSKA (reference sequence). Here the CDR3 reads CSAREGNEQFF. Here the CDR3 DNA reads TGCAGTGCTAGAGAGGGCAATGAGCAGTTCTTC.

This clonotype appeared a few times. The genes are TRBV14 and TRBJ2-7, with 11 bases that match TRBD2. Germline V gene sequence: CDR1 SGHDN, CDR2 FVKESK. The CDR3 covers 16 residues. V was clipped by 0 bases and J by 2 bases; unmatched bases: 3. The CDR3 coding sequence is TGTGCCAGCAGCCAAGACGGACTAGCGGGCACCTACGAGCAGTACTTC. As protein: CASSQDGLAGTYEQYF.

This chain links TRBV4-1 with TRBJ2-5, with D perhaps TRBD2 (7 bases). This CDR3 has 16 amino acids. CDR1 MGHRA and CDR2 YSYEKL come from the germline V gene. Between the trimmed V and J ends, which lost 0 bases and 3 bases, there was a span of 14 bases. The CDR3 spells CASSQEERGGKETQYF. The CDR3 DNA is TGCGCCAGCAGCCAAGAAGAAAGGGGGGGGAAAGAGACCCAGTACTTC.

In this sample, this clonotype turned up a few times. The DNA of the CDR3 is TGTGCCAGCAGTTTGGCGGGAGAAAGGGCCGGGGAGCTGTTTTTT. Translated: CASSLAGERAGELFF. The chain has TRBV28 and TRBJ2-2; TRBD2 aligns across 7 bases. This CDR3 has 15 amino acids. Trimming at V came to 3 bases and at J to 6 bases, leaving 7 bases not matched to a gene. The germline V gene has CDR1 MDHEN and CDR2 SYDVKM.

This clonotype came up many times. V gene TRBV6-2 or TRBV6-3 combines with J gene TRBJ2-1; D perhaps matches TRBD1 (5 bases). Trimming cost V 6 bases and J 8 bases, with 20 bases left between them. CDR1 and CDR2 (germline): MNHEY, SVGEGT. There are 15 residues in the CDR3. The DNA for the CDR3 is TGTGCCAGCAGCCGACCTGGACATTATGGGGATGAGCAGTTCTTC. Translating it yields CASSRPGHYGDEQFF.

Ten or more counts support this clonotype. The CDR3 region is CASSLGTSGIGETQYF. The CDR3 region has the DNA TGTGCCAGCAGCTTAGGGACTAGCGGGATCGGGGAGACCCAGTACTTC. This sequence joins TRBV7-3 and TRBJ2-5; TRBD2 aligns across 13 bases. In germline, CDR1 is SGHTA, CDR2 FQGTGA. With 2 bases clipped from V and 5 bases from J, the junction kept 5 bases outside the gene matches. This CDR3 comprises 16 residues.

The chain couples TRBV4-1 to TRBJ2-2; D is possibly TRBD2 (6 bases). CDR1 and CDR2 (germline): MGHRA, YSYEKL. The length of the CDR3 is 17 residues. With 0 bases removed from V and 4 bases from J, the gap between germline ends came to 15 bases. The CDR3 DNA sequence: TGCGCCAGCAGCCAAGATCGAGGAGGGGCATCCACCGGGGAGCTGTTTTTT. Its translation is CASSQDRGGASTGELFF.

This clonotype was detected ten times or more. The chain couples TRBV28 to TRBJ2-1; D may be TRBD1 or TRBD2 (5 bases each). The V and J ends lost 7 bases and 0 bases respectively, with 16 bases between them. The CDR3 is 16 amino acids. Germline-derived CDR1 and CDR2 are MDHEN and SYDVKM. The CDR3 bases are TGTGCCAGCATCGAGGGGAGCGGAAGCTCCTACAATGAGCAGTTCTTC. It yields the protein CASIEGSGSSYNEQFF.

In this sample, this clonotype turned up many times. V gene TRBV5-1 combines with J gene TRBJ2-3, with no clear D. This CDR3 has 14 amino acids. Germline loops: CDR1 SGHRS, CDR2 YFSETQ. V dropped 3 bases and J dropped 1 base, with 9 bases sitting between them. CDR3 nucleotide sequence: TGCGCCAGCAGCTCGAGGCAGGGCACAGATACGCAGTATTTT. Protein: CASSSRQGTDTQYF.

This clonotype was found many times. The V and J genes are TRBV4-2 and TRBJ2-7; D remains unclear. V was trimmed by 4 bases and J by 0 bases, leaving 13 bases between them. The CDR3 runs to 15 residues. CDR1 LGHNA and CDR2 YNFKEQ come from the germline V gene. CDR3 in DNA: TGTGCCAGCAGCCGAGGTTTGGTAAGCTCCTACGAGCAGTACTTC. This sequence encodes CASSRGLVSSYEQYF.

To note about this clonotype: This could be a read error, since a much larger clone is one nucleotide away. The chain links TRBV27 to TRBJ2-7; D is possibly TRBD1 (5 bases). Looked up from germline, CDR1 is MNHEY and CDR2 is SMNVEV (reference sequence). There are 15 residues in the CDR3. The CDR3 DNA reads TGTGCCAGCAGTTTATCGCAGGGTCTAACCTACGAGCAGTGCTTC. Translating it yields CASSLSQGLTYEQCF.

This clonotype came up a few times. The CDR3, as DNA: TGCAGCGTTGAAGATCGGTCGGGGGTCAATGAGCAGTTCTTC. Translation gives CSVEDRSGVNEQFF. The V and J genes are TRBV29-1 and TRBJ2-1, with a possible D match to TRBD2 (6 bases). The germline V and J ends were trimmed by 0 bases and 6 bases, with 12 bases remaining between them. There are 14 residues in the CDR3. Looked up from germline, CDR1 is SQVTM and CDR2 is ANQGSEA.

This clonotype has a count of ten or more. The chain couples TRBV6-1 to TRBJ2-7; 10 bases fit TRBD2. The V gene's germline CDR1 is MNHNS and CDR2 SASEGT. This CDR3 comprises 15 residues. The V segment lost 1 base and the J segment 3 bases; nucleotides outside the gene matches: 3. The CDR3 region has the DNA TGTGCCAGCAGTGAAGAAGCTAGCGGGAGCTACGAGCAGTACTTC. Protein sequence: CASSEEASGSYEQYF.

This clonotype was recorded many times. The chain is built from TRBV27 and TRBJ2-7; 7 nucleotides agree with TRBD2. CDR1 and CDR2 from the germline V gene are MNHEY and SMNVEV (reference sequence). The V segment lost 0 bases and the J segment 2 bases; nucleotides outside the gene matches: 7. The CDR3 length is 16 residues. CDR3: CASSLSSGALPYEQYF. DNA for the CDR3: TGTGCCAGCAGTTTATCGAGCGGGGCACTACCCTACGAGCAGTACTTC.

The V gene is TRBV4-2, the J gene TRBJ2-4; D may be TRBD1 (6 bases). This CDR3 has 16 residues. Germline CDR1 is LGHNA and CDR2 is YNFKEQ. The V end was cut by 2 bases, the J end by 0 bases, with 11 bases between. CDR3 loop: CASSQRTDVAKNIQYF. The CDR3 region has the DNA TGTGCCAGCAGCCAACGGACAGACGTAGCCAAAAACATTCAGTACTTC.

This clonotype was seen ten or more times. The CDR3 region is CATFSDSYNEQFF. DNA for the CDR3: TGTGCCACCTTTAGCGACTCCTACAATGAGCAGTTCTTC. The J gene is TRBJ2-1, the V gene TRBV6-2 or TRBV6-3; tentatively, D is TRBD2 (5 bases). CDR3 size: 13 residues. V was cut by 10 bases and J by 0 bases, with 10 bases left in between. From germline, CDR1 is MNHEY and CDR2 SVGEGT.

In this sample, this clonotype turned up once. The junction and the germline gene differ at one end; a read error may be behind it. CDR3 sequence: CASGLEDSGFGYTF. DNA for the CDR3: TGCGCCAGCGGCTTGGAAGACTCGGGTTTTGGCTACACCTTC. The V and J genes are TRBV5-1 and TRBJ1-2; D is undetermined. The germline gives CDR1 SGHRS, CDR2 YFSETQ. CDR3 size: 14 residues.

This clonotype was seen many times. This rearrangement joins TRBV7-9 to TRBJ2-1; 10 bases line up with TRBD2. The junction had 7 bases not matched to a gene; V was cut back by 7 bases and J by 4 bases. The CDR3 runs to 15 residues. Germline loops: CDR1 SEHNR, CDR2 FQNEAQ (reference sequence). The CDR3 region is CASIELAGLYNEQFF. The CDR3 DNA is TGTGCCAGCATCGAACTAGCGGGGCTATACAATGAGCAGTTCTTC.